The 10 T cell receptor beta chains listed next were all sequenced from one sample in a study of early T cells in non-severe SARS-CoV-2 infection. TCRdb reprocessed the 5' RACE reads via MiXCR and lists one record per CDR3 protein. The repertoire has some 76,000 distinct CDR3 sequences, around a sixth of them found once; the top ten carry around 12%. The specimen sequenced was whole blood. Receptors were obtained from an adult who was a healthcare worker with PCR-confirmed SARS-CoV-2 infection or an uninfected control (not recorded which).

The sample holds a few counts of this clonotype. The chain is built from TRBV18 and TRBJ1-6; no firm D call. Trimming left V 0 bases short and J 4 bases short, with 7 bases between. Per the germline V gene, CDR1 is KGHSH and CDR2 is LQKENI. The CDR3 is made up of 15 amino acids. Here the CDR3 DNA reads TGTGCCAGCTCACCACCCCCCCGTTATAATTCACCCCTCCACTTT. It specifies CASSPPPRYNSPLHF.

The chain links TRBV7-8 to TRBJ1-6; unclear D gene. Trimming cost V 3 bases and J 5 bases, with 5 bases left between them. This CDR3 spans 13 amino acids. Germline-derived CDR1 and CDR2 are SGHVS and FQNEAQ. DNA for the CDR3: TGTGCCAGCAGCTTTCTCGATAATTCACCCCTCCACTTT. This translates into CASSFLDNSPLHF.

The chain carries TRBV19 and TRBJ1-2; 7 nucleotides match TRBD1. J gave up 3 bases and V 6 bases, and 7 bases lay outside the gene matches. The germline V gene has CDR1 LNHDA and CDR2 SQIVND (reference sequence). The CDR3 has 14 amino acids. The CDR3, as DNA: TGTGCCAGTAGAAGGGCAGGGGGAGACTATGGCTACACCTTC. Encoded protein: CASRRAGGDYGYTF.

The chain uses TRBV15 and TRBJ2-5; D not resolved. Trimming left V 0 bases short and J 2 bases short, with 10 bases between. Germline-derived CDR1 and CDR2 are LNHNV and YYDKDF (reference sequence). This CDR3 region has 15 residues. CDR3 protein: CATSREREFQETQYF. The CDR3 bases are TGTGCCACCAGCAGAGAAAGGGAATTTCAAGAGACCCAGTACTTC.

The rearrangement uses TRBV19 and TRBJ1-2; maybe TRBD1 (6 bases). Deletions cut 5 bases from V and 4 bases from J, with 11 bases between. The CDR3 length is 13 residues. Germline lookup yields CDR1 LNHDA and CDR2 SQIVND (reference sequence). DNA of the CDR3: TGTGCCAGTAGTCCCGGGACATTCTATGGCTACACCTTC. Protein sequence: CASSPGTFYGYTF.

The table lists this clonotype with a few counts. Here the CDR3 DNA reads TGTGCCAGCAGCACAGCGGCGGGTCAGCCCCAGCATTTT. Translation gives CASSTAAGQPQHF. The chain has TRBV12-3 or TRBV12-4 and TRBJ1-5; D remains ambiguous. The CDR3 spans 13 residues. With 6 bases removed from V and 6 bases from J, the gap between germline ends came to 12 bases.

In the case of this clonotype: A junction boundary mismatches the germline segment, possibly from a read error. V and J are TRBV28 and TRBJ2-4; no definite D call. The CDR3 loop spans 14 amino acids. Germline V CDR1 and CDR2: MDHEN, SYDVKM. Here the CDR3 reads CANSLVTAKNIQYF. CDR3 DNA sequence: TGTGCCAACAGTTTAGTTACAGCCAAAAACATTCAGTACTTC.

In its sample, this clonotype was seen a few times. V gene TRBV19 combines with J gene TRBJ2-3; the D gene is possibly TRBD1 (5 bases). The CDR3 length is 15 residues. CDR1 is LNHDA and CDR2 is SQIVND in the germline V gene (reference sequence). Trimming stripped 3 bases from V and 0 bases from J, with 10 bases between. CDR3 coding DNA: TGTGCCAGTAGTATTGCGACAGTTAGCACAGATACGCAGTATTTT. Its translation is CASSIATVSTDTQYF. Full variable domain (remainder filled in from reference TRBV19 and TRBJ2-3): DGGITQSPKYLFRKEGQNVTLSCEQNLNHDAMYWYRQDPGQGLRLIYYSQIVNDFQKGDIAEGYSVSREKKESFPLTVTSAQKNPTAFYLCASSIATVSTDTQYFGPGTRLTVL.

This clonotype was found a few times. J is TRBJ2-4 and V is TRBV28, with no clear D. Germline V CDR1 and CDR2: MDHEN, SYDVKM. V shed 3 bases and J shed 3 bases, with 15 bases lying between them. The CDR3 contains 16 residues. CDR3 sequence (DNA): TGTGCCAGCAGTTTGTTGCCGGTTTGGGGCAAAAACATTCAGTACTTC. This encodes CASSLLPVWGKNIQYF.

This clonotype was found many times. The rearrangement links TRBV9 to TRBJ2-7, with D perhaps TRBD1 (8 bases). This CDR3 comprises 14 residues. Trimming took off 4 bases at V and 5 bases at J, with 16 bases between the two ends. Germline assignment: CDR1 SGDLS and CDR2 YYNGEE. The CDR3 loop reads CASSPRTGRDEQYF. CDR3 nucleotide sequence: TGTGCCAGCAGCCCCCGGACAGGGAGGGACGAGCAGTACTTC.